The T cell receptor beta chain described here comes from a study of early T cells in non-severe SARS-CoV-2 infection. The CDR3 extends over 15 amino acids. V was clipped by 5 bases and J by 0 bases, with 13 bases between them. TCRdb analysed the 5' RACE reads with MiXCR anew, one entry per CDR3 protein. This sample carries 86,000 or so distinct CDR3 sequences, approximately 6% of them seen once, and the ten largest clones take roughly 8.4%. This TCR came from an adult who was a healthcare worker with PCR-confirmed SARS-CoV-2 infection or an uninfected control (not recorded which). The material sequenced was whole blood. This rearrangement joins TRBV12-3 or TRBV12-4 to TRBJ1-1, with a weak D call TRBD1 (5 bases). CDR3 sequence reads: CASSPGRRMNTEAFF. In nucleotides, the CDR3 is TGTGCCAGCAGTCCGGGACGGAGAATGAACACTGAAGCTTTCTTT.